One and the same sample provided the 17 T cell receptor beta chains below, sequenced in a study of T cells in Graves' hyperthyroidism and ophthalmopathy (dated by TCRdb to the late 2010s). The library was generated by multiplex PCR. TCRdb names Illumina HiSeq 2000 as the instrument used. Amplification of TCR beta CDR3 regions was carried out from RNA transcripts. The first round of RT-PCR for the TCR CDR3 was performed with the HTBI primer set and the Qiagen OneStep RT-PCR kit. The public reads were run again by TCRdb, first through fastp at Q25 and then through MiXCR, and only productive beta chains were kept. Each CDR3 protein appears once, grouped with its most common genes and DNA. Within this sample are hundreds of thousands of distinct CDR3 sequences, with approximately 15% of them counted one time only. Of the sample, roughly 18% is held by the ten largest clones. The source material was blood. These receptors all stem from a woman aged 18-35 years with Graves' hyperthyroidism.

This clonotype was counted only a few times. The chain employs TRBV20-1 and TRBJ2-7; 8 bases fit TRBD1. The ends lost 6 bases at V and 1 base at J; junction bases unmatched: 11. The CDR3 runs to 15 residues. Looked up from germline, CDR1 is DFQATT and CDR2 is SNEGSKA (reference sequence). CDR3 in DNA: TGCAGTGCCCTAAGACAGGGGCCATCTTCCTACGAGCAGTACTTC. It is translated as CSALRQGPSSYEQYF.

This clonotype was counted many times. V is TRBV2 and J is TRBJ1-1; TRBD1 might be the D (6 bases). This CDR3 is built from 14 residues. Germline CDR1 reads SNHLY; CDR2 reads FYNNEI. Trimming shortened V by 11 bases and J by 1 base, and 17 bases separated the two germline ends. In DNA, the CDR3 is TGTGCCCGTTCGTTAACAGGGAGGAACACTGAAGCTTTCTTT. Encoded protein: CARSLTGRNTEAFF.

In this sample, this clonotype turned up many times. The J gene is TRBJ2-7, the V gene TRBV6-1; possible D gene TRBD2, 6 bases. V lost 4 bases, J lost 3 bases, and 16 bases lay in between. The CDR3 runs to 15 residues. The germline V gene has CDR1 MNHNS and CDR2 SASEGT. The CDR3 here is CASSGLGTDHYEQYF. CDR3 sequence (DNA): TGTGCCAGCAGTGGACTAGGGACGGACCACTACGAGCAGTACTTC.

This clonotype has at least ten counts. Here the CDR3 DNA reads TGTGCCAGCAGTGAAAGCCCCGTGGAGGCCCTCCACTTT. This gives the protein CASSESPVEALHF. The gene calls are TRBV2 and TRBJ1-6, with D uncertain. This CDR3 contains 13 residues. Trimming shortened V by 2 bases and J by 14 bases, and 13 bases separated the two germline ends. The germline V gene encodes CDR1 SNHLY and CDR2 FYNNEI.

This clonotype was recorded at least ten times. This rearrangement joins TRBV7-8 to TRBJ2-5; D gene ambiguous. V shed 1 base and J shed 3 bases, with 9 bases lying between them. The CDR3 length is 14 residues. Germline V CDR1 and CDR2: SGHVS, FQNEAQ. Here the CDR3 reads CASSLGSREETQYF. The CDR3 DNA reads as TGTGCCAGCAGCTTAGGGTCACGGGAAGAGACCCAGTACTTC. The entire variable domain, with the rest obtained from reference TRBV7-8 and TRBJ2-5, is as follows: GAGVSQSPRYKVAKRGQDVALRCDPISGHVSLFWYQQALGQGPEFLTYFQNEAQLDKSGLPSDRFFAERPEGSVSTLKIQRTQQEDSAVYLCASSLGSREETQYFGPGTRLLVL.

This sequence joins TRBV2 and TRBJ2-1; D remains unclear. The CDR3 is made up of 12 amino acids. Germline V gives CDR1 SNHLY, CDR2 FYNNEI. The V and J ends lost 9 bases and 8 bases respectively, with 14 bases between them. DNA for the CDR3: TGTGCCAGTAACTCCCCCCCCCATGAGCAGTTCTTC. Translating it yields CASNSPPHEQFF. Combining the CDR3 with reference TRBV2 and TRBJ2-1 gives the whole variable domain EPEVTQTPSHQVTQMGQEVILRCVPISNHLYFYWYRQILGQKVEFLVSFYNNEISEKSEIFDDQFSVERPDGSNFTLKIRSTKLEDSAMYFCASNSPPHEQFFGPGTRLTVL.

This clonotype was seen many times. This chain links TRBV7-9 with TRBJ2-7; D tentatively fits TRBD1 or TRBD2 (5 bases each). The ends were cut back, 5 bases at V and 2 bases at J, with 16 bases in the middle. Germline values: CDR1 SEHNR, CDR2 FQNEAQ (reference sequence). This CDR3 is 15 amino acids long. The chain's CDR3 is CASSAYRDHAYEQYF. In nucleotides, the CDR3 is TGTGCCAGCAGCGCGTACCGGGACCATGCCTACGAGCAGTACTTC.

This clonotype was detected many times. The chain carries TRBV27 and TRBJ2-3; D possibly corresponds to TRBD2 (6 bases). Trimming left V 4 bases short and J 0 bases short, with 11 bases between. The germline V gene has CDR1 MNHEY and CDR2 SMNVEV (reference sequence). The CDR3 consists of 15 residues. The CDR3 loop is CASSSERASTDTQYF. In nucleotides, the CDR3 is TGTGCCAGCAGTTCCGAGCGGGCTAGCACAGATACGCAGTATTTT.

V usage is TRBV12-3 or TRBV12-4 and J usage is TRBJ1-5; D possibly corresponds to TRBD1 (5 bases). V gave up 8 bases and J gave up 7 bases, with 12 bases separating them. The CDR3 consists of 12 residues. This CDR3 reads CASCPGSQPQHF. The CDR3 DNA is TGTGCCAGCTGTCCAGGGAGCCAGCCCCAGCATTTT.

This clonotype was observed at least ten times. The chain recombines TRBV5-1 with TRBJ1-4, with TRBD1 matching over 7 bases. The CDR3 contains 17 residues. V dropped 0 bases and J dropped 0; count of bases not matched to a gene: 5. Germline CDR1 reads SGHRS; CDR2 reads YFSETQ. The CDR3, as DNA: TGCGCCAGCAGCTTGGGCTTTGGGACAGCAACTAATGAAAAACTGTTTTTT. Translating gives CASSLGFGTATNEKLFF.

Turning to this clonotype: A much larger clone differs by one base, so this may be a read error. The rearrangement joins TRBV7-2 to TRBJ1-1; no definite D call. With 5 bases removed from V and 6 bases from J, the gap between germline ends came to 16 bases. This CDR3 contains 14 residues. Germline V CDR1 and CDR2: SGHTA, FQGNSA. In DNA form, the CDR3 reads TGTGCCAGCAGCCCTGACTTCGTCGGGTCTGAAGCTTTCTTT. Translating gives CASSPDFVGSEAFF.

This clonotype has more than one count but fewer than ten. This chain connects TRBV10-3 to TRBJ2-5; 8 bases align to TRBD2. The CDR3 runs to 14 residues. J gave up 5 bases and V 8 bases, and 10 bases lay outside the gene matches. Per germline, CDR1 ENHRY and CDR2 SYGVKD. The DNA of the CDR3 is TGTGCCATCCCACGGGGGGGCCCGCGGGAGACCCAGTACTTC. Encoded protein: CAIPRGGPRETQYF.

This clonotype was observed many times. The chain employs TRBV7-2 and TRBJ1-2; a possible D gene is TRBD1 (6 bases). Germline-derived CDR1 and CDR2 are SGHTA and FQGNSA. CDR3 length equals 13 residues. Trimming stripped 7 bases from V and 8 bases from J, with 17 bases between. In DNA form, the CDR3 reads TGTGCCAGCACCCTACAGGGTAGTTACGGCTACACCTTC. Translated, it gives CASTLQGSYGYTF.

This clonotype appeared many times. The CDR3 sequence is CASSLTGEGTDTQYF. The CDR3 bases are TGTGCCAGCAGTTTAACAGGGGAAGGCACAGATACGCAGTATTTT. The chain has TRBV7-9 and TRBJ2-3, with TRBD1 identical over 7 bases. After removal of 6 bases from V and 1 base from J, the junction contained 7 bases not matched to a gene. The germline V gene has CDR1 SEHNR and CDR2 FQNEAQ (reference sequence). This CDR3 is built from 15 residues.

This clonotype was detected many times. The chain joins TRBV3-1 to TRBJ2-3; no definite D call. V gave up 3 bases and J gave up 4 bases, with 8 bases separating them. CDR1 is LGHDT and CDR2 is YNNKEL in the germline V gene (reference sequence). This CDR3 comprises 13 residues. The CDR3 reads CASSHYRSDTQYF. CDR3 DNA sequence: TGTGCCAGCAGCCATTACCGGTCAGATACGCAGTATTTT.

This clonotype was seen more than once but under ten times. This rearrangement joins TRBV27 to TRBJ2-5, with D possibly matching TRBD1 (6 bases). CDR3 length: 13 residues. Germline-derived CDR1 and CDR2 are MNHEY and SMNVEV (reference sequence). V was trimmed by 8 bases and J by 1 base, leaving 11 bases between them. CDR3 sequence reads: CASRRGIQETQYF. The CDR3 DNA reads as TGTGCCAGCCGAAGGGGGATCCAAGAGACCCAGTACTTC.

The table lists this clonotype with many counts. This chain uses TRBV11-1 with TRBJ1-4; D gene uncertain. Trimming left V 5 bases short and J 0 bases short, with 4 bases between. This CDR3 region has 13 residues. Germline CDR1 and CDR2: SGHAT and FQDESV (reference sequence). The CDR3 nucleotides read TGTGCCAGCAGCATCACAACTAATGAAAAACTGTTTTTT. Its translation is CASSITTNEKLFF.